This T cell receptor beta chain was sequenced for a study of T cell responses to AZD1222 COVID-19 vaccine. Study-wide findings and caveats: With dominance at 160-218 and 743-854, vaccine-associated CD4 TCRs spanned spike.

Sequenced by immunoSEQ multiplex PCR; TCRdb stores in-frame clones only, minus some. The sample includes tens of thousands of clones, 85% to 90% of them seen just once. CDR1 and CDR2 (germline): SGHKS, YYEKEE (reference sequence). Trimming took off 0 bases at V and 9 bases at J, with 16 bases between the two ends. The CDR3 has 16 amino acids. With respect to this clone: Its antigen is currently unknown.

The genes are TRBV5-5 and TRBJ1-6; possibly TRBD1 for D (6 bases). The sequencing here drew on peripheral blood, taken on day 0 of AZD1222 vaccination. The clonotype originates from an adult in good health. CDR3 in amino acids: CASSLGQDRRFSPLHF. CDR3 bases: TGTGCCAGCAGCTTGGGTCAGGACAGAAGATTTTCACCCCTCCACTTT.